A single sample is the source of the 26 T cell receptor beta chains below, sequenced in a study of shared clonotypes between healthy human individuals. Generated by immunoSEQ multiplex PCR, the TCRdb table keeps only in-frame clones and is missing some. The sample carries around 690,000 clones, 90% recorded once. Material for sequencing was memory CD8+ T cells from PBMCs. Subset in this sample: CD45RO+ cells pooled with CCR7-negative TemRA cells. All receptors derive from a man between 18 and 29 years old in good health. Some clones in this sample may be carry-over from other donors' samples.

This chain connects TRBV28 to TRBJ1-4; D unresolved. Looked up from germline, CDR1 is MDHEN and CDR2 is SYDVKM. The CDR3 sequence is 15 residues long. The V end lost 2 bases, the J end lost 5 bases, and 12 bases lay between the germline ends. DNA of the CDR3: TGTGCCAGCAGTTTAGGTACCAGGAGAAATGAAAAACTGTTTTTT. It encodes CASSLGTRRNEKLFF.

V usage is TRBV6-5 and J usage is TRBJ2-1; 8 nucleotides agree with TRBD1. The trim removed 0 bases at V and 5 bases at J, leaving 6 bases unmatched. Germline CDR1 is MNHEY and CDR2 is SVGAGI. CDR3 length equals 16 residues. The CDR3 DNA follows: TGTGCCAGCAGTTACTCGGACAGGGTGATCGACAATGAGCAGTTCTTC. Protein: CASSYSDRVIDNEQFF.

This rearrangement joins TRBV9 to TRBJ2-7; weak D call: TRBD2 (6 bases). Per germline, CDR1 SGDLS and CDR2 YYNGEE. Deletions cut 2 bases from V and 2 bases from J, with 14 bases between. The CDR3 is 15 residues long. CDR3 protein: CASSVRGLPAYEQYF. CDR3 in DNA: TGTGCCAGCAGCGTCCGGGGACTCCCGGCCTACGAGCAGTACTTC.

This sequence joins TRBV28 and TRBJ2-1; TRBD1 matches 12 bases. The CDR3 covers 15 residues. V was clipped by 4 bases and J by 8 bases; unmatched bases: 6. In germline, CDR1 is MDHEN, CDR2 SYDVKM. In nucleotides, the CDR3 is TGTGCCAGCAGTTCACCGGGACAGGGGGCGTATGAGCAGTTCTTC. Protein product: CASSSPGQGAYEQFF.

The chain combines TRBV7-9 with TRBJ2-7, with D perhaps matching TRBD1 (6 bases). The V end was cut by 4 bases, the J end by 3 bases, with 16 bases between. The germline V gene encodes CDR1 SEHNR and CDR2 FQNEAQ (reference sequence). This CDR3 region has 15 residues. The CDR3 here is CASSSEEQGFYEQYF. CDR3 sequence (DNA): TGTGCCAGCAGCTCAGAAGAACAGGGATTCTACGAGCAGTACTTC.

V gene TRBV10-3 combines with J gene TRBJ2-5; D is unclear. The DNA end is more similar to TRBJ2-7, so the J call may be wrong. The CDR3 has 14 residues. The germline V gene has CDR1 ENHRY and CDR2 SYGVKD. CDR3 nucleotides: TGTGCCATCAGTGACCTCGGATCGCCCTACGAGCAGTACTTC. Translated: CAISDLGSPYEQYF.

The chain has TRBV7-9 and TRBJ2-7, with 14 bases aligning to TRBD2. This CDR3 has 15 residues. Germline-derived CDR1 and CDR2 are SEHNR and FQNEAQ (reference sequence). The V segment lost 4 bases and the J segment 4 bases; nucleotides outside the gene matches: 3. The CDR3 sequence: CASSSRLAGGYEQYF. For the CDR3, the DNA is TGTGCCAGCAGCTCCCGACTAGCGGGAGGGTACGAGCAGTACTTC. Combining the CDR3 with reference TRBV7-9 and TRBJ2-7 gives the whole variable domain DTGVSQNPRHKITKRGQNVTFRCDPISEHNRLYWYRQTLGQGPEFLTYFQNEAQLEKSRLLSDRFSAERPKGSFSTLEIQRTEQGDSAMYLCASSSRLAGGYEQYFGPGTRLTVT.

The chain links TRBV9 to TRBJ2-1; 10 nucleotides align to TRBD2. This CDR3 is built from 15 residues. Germline V gives CDR1 SGDLS, CDR2 YYNGEE. V lost 3 bases to trimming and J lost 3 bases; unmatched junction nucleotides: 3. The CDR3 DNA sequence: TGTGCCAGCAGCGCGGGACTAGCGCGCTACAATGAGCAGTTCTTC. It specifies CASSAGLARYNEQFF.

This clone was picked up a small number of times. V gene TRBV29-1 combines with J gene TRBJ1-1, with TRBD1 identical over 8 bases. Germline V gene data show CDR1 as SQVTM and CDR2 as ANQGSEA. V lost 8 bases and J lost 3; bases outside the gene matches: 8. The CDR3 consists of 13 residues. The CDR3 protein is CSSPATGDTEAFF. The CDR3 bases are TGCAGCTCCCCAGCGACAGGGGACACTGAAGCTTTCTTT.

J is TRBJ2-5 and V is TRBV29-1; 7 positions match TRBD1. The V gene's germline CDR1 is SQVTM and CDR2 ANQGSEA. This CDR3 is built from 13 residues. V shed 6 bases and J 1 base; nucleotides not matched to a gene: 5. CDR3 protein: CSVPEGAQETQYF. The CDR3 nucleotides read TGCAGCGTCCCCGAGGGGGCCCAAGAGACCCAGTACTTC. Together with reference TRBV29-1 and TRBJ2-5, the CDR3 gives the full variable domain: SAVISQKPSRDICQRGTSLTIQCQVDSQVTMMFWYRQQPGQSLTLIATANQGSEATYESGFVIDKFPISRPNLTFSTLTVSNMSPEDSSIYLCSVPEGAQETQYFGPGTRLLVL.

This chain links TRBV18 with TRBJ2-3, with D hard to call. V lost 5 bases to trimming and J lost 4 bases, with 1 base between them. The CDR3 is made up of 10 amino acids. Looked up from germline, CDR1 is KGHSH and CDR2 is LQKENI. The CDR3 region is CASSADTQYF. CDR3 in DNA: TGTGCCAGCTCAGCAGATACGCAGTATTTT.

The chain has TRBV6-4 and TRBJ2-1, with D unclear. Germline V gives CDR1 MRHNA, CDR2 SNTAGT. The germline V and J ends were trimmed by 0 bases and 5 bases, with 11 bases remaining between them. The CDR3 consists of 15 residues. The CDR3 reads CASSDSISGNNEQFF. The CDR3, as DNA: TGTGCCAGCAGTGACTCGATTTCCGGCAACAATGAGCAGTTCTTC.

V usage is TRBV5-6 and J usage is TRBJ1-2, with unresolved D. The germline V gene encodes CDR1 SGHDT and CDR2 YYEEEE. V lost 5 bases and J 7 bases, leaving 18 bases between the germline ends. The CDR3 covers 14 residues. CDR3: CASRPEASEGGYTF. The CDR3 bases are TGTGCCAGCAGGCCCGAGGCGTCGGAGGGTGGCTACACCTTC. Filled out from reference TRBV5-6 and TRBJ1-2, the complete variable domain reads DAGVTQSPTHLIKTRGQQVTLRCSPKSGHDTVSWYQQALGQGPQFIFQYYEEEERQRGNFPDRFSGHQFPNYSSELNVNALLLGDSALYLCASRPEASEGGYTFGSGTRLTVV.

The rearrangement links TRBV2 to TRBJ1-5; D not certain. CDR3 size: 13 residues. In germline, CDR1 is SNHLY, CDR2 FYNNEI. Trimming cost V 3 bases and J 5 bases, with 8 bases left between them. CDR3 DNA sequence: TGTGCCAGCAGTGATGAGGGAGATCAGCCCCAGCATTTT. It yields the protein CASSDEGDQPQHF.

This chain's CDR3 is CASSPQPQDRGVNTIYF. The CDR3 bases are TGTGCCAGCAGTCCCCAACCCCAGGACAGGGGGGTAAACACCATATATTTT. The chain links TRBV28 to TRBJ1-3, with 10 nucleotides matching TRBD1. Germline lookup yields CDR1 MDHEN and CDR2 SYDVKM. The V segment lost 5 bases and the J segment 6 bases; nucleotides outside the gene matches: 13. The CDR3 sequence is 17 residues long. Full variable domain (rest looked up from reference TRBV28 and TRBJ1-3): DVKVTQSSRYLVKRTGEKVFLECVQDMDHENMFWYRQDPGLGLRLIYFSYDVKMKEKGDIPEGYSVSREKKERFSLILESASTNQTSMYLCASSPQPQDRGVNTIYFGEGSWLTVV.

This clone occurred once. The chain's CDR3 is CASSLDYHNEQFF. CDR3 DNA sequence: TGTGCCAGCAGCTTAGACTACCACAATGAGCAGTTCTTC. V usage is TRBV7-8 and J usage is TRBJ2-1; D gene unclear. CDR1 is SGHVS, CDR2 FQNEAQ, per germline. This CDR3 region has 13 residues. The germline V and J ends were trimmed by 1 base and 5 bases, with 6 bases remaining between them.

The chain has TRBV5-1 and TRBJ2-6, with TRBD1 identical over 8 bases. V was clipped by 1 base and J by 3 bases; unmatched bases: 6. The CDR3 sequence is 17 residues long. Germline values: CDR1 SGHRS, CDR2 YFSETQ. Written as DNA, the CDR3 is TGCGCCAGCAGCTTGTCCCCAGGGGGCAATGGGGCCAACGTCCTGACTTTC. Protein product: CASSLSPGGNGANVLTF.

J is TRBJ1-1 and V is TRBV30; possible D gene TRBD1, 5 bases. The CDR3 has 13 residues. V was trimmed by 4 bases and J by 3 bases, leaving 12 bases between them. Germline CDR1 GTSNPN, CDR2 SVGIG (reference sequence). The CDR3 sequence is CAWKDNLYTEAFF. In DNA, the CDR3 is TGTGCCTGGAAGGACAACCTTTACACTGAAGCTTTCTTT.

V gene TRBV10-3 combines with J gene TRBJ2-5; D remains unclear. V was shortened by 6 bases and J by 3 bases, with 8 bases between the two germline ends. The CDR3 is 12 amino acids. The germline V gene encodes CDR1 ENHRY and CDR2 SYGVKD. CDR3 amino acids: CAIRTDEETQYF. In DNA form, the CDR3 reads TGTGCCATCAGAACAGATGAAGAGACCCAGTACTTC.

The V call is TRBV7-6, the J call TRBJ2-1; D is perhaps TRBD1 (5 bases). Trimming took 3 bases from V and 8 from J, leaving 11 bases between them. From germline, CDR1 is SGHVS and CDR2 FNYEAQ. This CDR3 contains 13 residues. The CDR3 loop reads CASSLGRDYEQFF. The CDR3 nucleotides read TGTGCCAGCAGCTTGGGGCGTGACTATGAGCAGTTCTTC.

This clone was seen just once. The gene calls are TRBV5-1 and TRBJ2-5; D unresolved. V dropped 5 bases and J dropped 4 bases, with 18 bases sitting between them. The CDR3 extends over 15 amino acids. Germline V gene data show CDR1 as SGHRS and CDR2 as YFSETQ. CDR3 sequence reads: CASSRARDITETQYF. The CDR3 region has the DNA TGCGCCAGCAGTCGGGCCCGTGACATAACAGAGACCCAGTACTTC.

The rearrangement links TRBV27 to TRBJ2-3, with 13 bases matching TRBD2. The CDR3 runs 20 residues. Germline CDR1 is MNHEY and CDR2 is SMNVEV (reference sequence). The trim removed 5 bases at V and 1 base at J, leaving 15 bases unmatched. CDR3 nucleotide sequence: TGTGCCAGCAGTACCCGGACTAGCGGGAGCGGAGTGACCGGCACAGATACGCAGTATTTT. Amino acids: CASSTRTSGSGVTGTDTQYF.

The rearrangement uses TRBV11-2 and TRBJ2-3; D is undetermined. Trimming removed 5 bases from V and 0 bases from J, with 12 bases in between. There are 15 residues in the CDR3. The germline V gene has CDR1 SGHAT and CDR2 FQNNGV. The CDR3 DNA follows: TGTGCCAGCAGCCCAAGGATACTAAGCACAGATACGCAGTATTTT. Amino acid sequence: CASSPRILSTDTQYF.

V usage is TRBV4-1 and J usage is TRBJ2-1, with TRBD2 matching over 12 bases. CDR1 and CDR2 from the germline V gene are MGHRA and YSYEKL. The CDR3 has 14 amino acids. The J segment lost 9 bases and the V segment lost 6 bases, leaving 6 bases of the junction unmatched. Written as DNA, the CDR3 is TGCGCCAGCAGATTACTAGCGGGGGGTAGTGAGCAGTTCTTC. This gives the protein CASRLLAGGSEQFF.

The gene calls are TRBV14 and TRBJ1-3; possible D gene TRBD1, 6 bases. From germline, CDR1 is SGHDN and CDR2 FVKESK. The length of the CDR3 is 14 residues. Trimming cost V 4 bases and J 1 base, with 8 bases left between them. The CDR3 nucleotides read TGTGCCAGCAGCCCTGGACAGTCTGGAAACACCATATATTTT. Its protein is CASSPGQSGNTIYF. Together with reference TRBV14 and TRBJ1-3, the CDR3 gives the full variable domain: EAGVTQFPSHSVIEKGQTVTLRCDPISGHDNLYWYRRVMGKEIKFLLHFVKESKQDESGMPNNRFLAERTGGTYSTLKVQPAELEDSGVYFCASSPGQSGNTIYFGEGSWLTVV.

The chain uses TRBV28 and TRBJ2-7; no firm D call. The V end lost 3 bases, the J end lost 4 bases, and 13 bases lay between the germline ends. CDR1 and CDR2 (germline): MDHEN, SYDVKM. The CDR3 runs to 14 residues. This CDR3 reads CASSLSSPIYEQYF. The CDR3 nucleotides are TGTGCCAGCAGTTTGTCGTCGCCGATTTACGAGCAGTACTTC.